This TCR beta chain was documented in a study of shared clonotypes between healthy human individuals. The donor cohort consisted entirely of Caucasian adults residing in Nashville, Tennessee. Data came from immunoSEQ multiplex PCR; TCRdb stores just in-frame clones and leaves some out. The top ten hold approximately 0.35% of the sample, which has 2 million to 2.5 million clones, 80% to 95% seen once. Germline CDR1 and CDR2: SGHDT and YYEEEE. V was clipped by 2 bases and J by 7 bases, with 7 bases between them. This CDR3 contains 12 residues. This clonotype was sampled from a man aged 18-30 years in good health. Some clones in this sample may be carry-over from other donors' samples. The sample consisted of naive CD4+ T cells from PBMCs. Documented subset: CD45RA+ positively selected. This chain joins TRBV5-6 and TRBJ2-1; either TRBD1 or TRBD2 may fit D (5 bases each). Written as DNA, the CDR3 is TGTGCCAGCAGCTTTGAGGGGAATGAGCAGTTCTTC. Translation: CASSFEGNEQFF. Together with reference TRBV5-6 and TRBJ2-1, the CDR3 gives the full variable domain: DAGVTQSPTHLIKTRGQQVTLRCSPKSGHDTVSWYQQALGQGPQFIFQYYEEEERQRGNFPDRFSGHQFPNYSSELNVNALLLGDSALYLCASSFEGNEQFFGPGTRLTVL.